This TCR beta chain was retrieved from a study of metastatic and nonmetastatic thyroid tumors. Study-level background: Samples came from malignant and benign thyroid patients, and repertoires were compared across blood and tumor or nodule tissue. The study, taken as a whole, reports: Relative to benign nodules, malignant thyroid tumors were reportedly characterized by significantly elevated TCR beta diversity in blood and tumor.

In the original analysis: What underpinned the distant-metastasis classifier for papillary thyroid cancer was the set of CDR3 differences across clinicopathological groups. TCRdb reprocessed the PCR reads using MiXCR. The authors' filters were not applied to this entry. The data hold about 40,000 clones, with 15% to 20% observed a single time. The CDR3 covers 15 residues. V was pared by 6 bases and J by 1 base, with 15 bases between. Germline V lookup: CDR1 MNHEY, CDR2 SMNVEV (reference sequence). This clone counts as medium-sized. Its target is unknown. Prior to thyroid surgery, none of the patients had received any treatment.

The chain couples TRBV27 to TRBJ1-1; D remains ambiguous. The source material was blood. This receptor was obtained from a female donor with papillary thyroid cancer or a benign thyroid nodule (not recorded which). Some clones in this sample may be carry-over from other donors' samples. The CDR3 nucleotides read TGTGCCAGCAGGGTTGCGAAGCCTTCGAACACTGAAGCTTTCTTT. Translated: CASRVAKPSNTEAFF.